This paragraph reports one T cell receptor (beta chain). As yet, its antigen is unknown. The CDR3 is 14 residues long. Germline CDR1 is SNHLY and CDR2 is FYNNEI. V dropped 1 base and J dropped 4 bases, with 10 bases sitting between them. Only in-frame clones appear in the TCRdb table, and some are missing; sequencing was by immunoSEQ multiplex PCR. Counted here are fewer than 90,000 clones, roughly 84% occurring once; the ten biggest clones make up 9.5% to 13%. This sample is part of a study of cytomegalovirus exposure and HLA in healthy donors. Notes on the study in general: In vitro confirmation showed three CMV-associated chains to be CMV antigen specific.

The sequencing sample was made of PBMCs. This rearrangement joins TRBV2 to TRBJ1-1, with unresolved D. This TCR was recovered from a woman younger than 30 in good health and CMV-seropositive. DNA of the CDR3: TGTGCCAGCAGTGAAGATTATTCTAGCACTGAAGCTTTCTTT. Protein sequence: CASSEDYSSTEAFF.